The next 23 T cell receptor beta chains were all read from a single sample in a study of PD-L1 blockade in urothelial cancer listed by TCRdb under 2017. The protocol used for the library was the immunoSEQ multiplex PCR assay. TCRdb stores this immuneACCESS table with in-frame sequences only. Part of the clones is absent; in the studies checked, under half of the shortfall reflects unresolved V genes, and no reason is known for the rest. In this sample the table shows about 52,000 clones, approximately 84% of which occur a single time. In total, the top ten clones hold approximately 1.5% of the sample. The sample's time point label, in plain terms: pretreatment peripheral blood. Sequencing was performed on PBMCs, taken around atezolizumab (anti-PD-L1) treatment. These receptors all stem from a man aged 50 to 60 with urothelial cancer.

This chain connects TRBV11-2 to TRBJ2-1; TRBD1 is a possible D gene (5 bases). Between the trimmed V and J ends, which lost 2 bases and 8 bases, there was a span of 7 bases. CDR1 SGHAT and CDR2 FQNNGV come from the germline V gene. This CDR3 has 12 amino acids. CDR3 bases: TGTGCCAGCAGCTTATTCAGGGATGAGCAGTTCTTC. Translated: CASSLFRDEQFF.

This clone appeared a single time. This sequence joins TRBV19 and TRBJ2-7; TRBD1 agrees at 11 bases. V shed 4 bases, J shed 6 bases, and the junction held 8 bases outside the gene matches. The CDR3 is 15 amino acids. Germline assignment: CDR1 LNHDA and CDR2 SQIVND (reference sequence). The CDR3 nucleotides read TGTGCCAGTAGTACTACTTGGGACAGGGGGTTCGAGCAGTACTTC. It yields the protein CASSTTWDRGFEQYF. Based on the CDR3 plus reference TRBV19 and TRBJ2-7, the full variable domain is DGGITQSPKYLFRKEGQNVTLSCEQNLNHDAMYWYRQDPGQGLRLIYYSQIVNDFQKGDIAEGYSVSREKKESFPLTVTSAQKNPTAFYLCASSTTWDRGFEQYFGPGTRLTVT.

Only one count was recorded for this clone. The chain has TRBV9 and TRBJ2-2; 7 nucleotides agree with TRBD1. V was clipped by 4 bases and J by 1 base; unmatched bases: 4. This CDR3 has 15 amino acids. Germline V gene data show CDR1 as SGDLS and CDR2 as YYNGEE. This CDR3 is CASSPTGMNTGELFF. In DNA, the CDR3 is TGTGCCAGCAGCCCGACAGGGATGAACACCGGGGAGCTGTTTTTT.

V and J are TRBV27 and TRBJ2-3; 11 positions match TRBD2. CDR3 length: 17 amino acids. Germline V gene lookup returns CDR1 MNHEY and CDR2 SMNVEV (reference sequence). V gave up 7 bases and J gave up 2 bases; unmatched junction bases: 11. The CDR3 sequence is CASKGASGRPNTDTQYF. The CDR3, as DNA: TGTGCCAGCAAGGGGGCTAGCGGGAGGCCGAACACAGATACGCAGTATTTT.

The genes are TRBV7-3 and TRBJ2-2; perhaps TRBD1 as D (7 bases). Looked up from germline, CDR1 is SGHTA and CDR2 is FQGTGA. Trimming removed 1 base from V and 2 bases from J, with 14 bases in between. The CDR3 extends over 17 amino acids. For the CDR3, the DNA is TGTGCCAGCAGCTTAATAGGGGGGACAGCCAACACCGGGGAGCTGTTTTTT. It is translated as CASSLIGGTANTGELFF.

The chain combines TRBV28 with TRBJ1-3, with D possibly being TRBD1 (5 bases). Per the germline V gene, CDR1 is MDHEN and CDR2 is SYDVKM. Between the trimmed V and J ends, which lost 6 bases and 0 bases, there was a span of 12 bases. This CDR3 has 15 residues. The CDR3: CASSYGRGSGNTIYF. CDR3 DNA: TGTGCCAGCAGCTACGGGAGGGGCTCTGGAAACACCATATATTTT.

The chain has TRBV11-2 and TRBJ2-5; 9 nucleotides align to TRBD2. V lost 2 bases, J lost 4 bases, and 8 bases stayed unmatched. Germline loops: CDR1 SGHAT, CDR2 FQNNGV. The CDR3 length is 16 residues. The CDR3 is CASSLTGSGRGETQYF. DNA of the CDR3: TGTGCCAGCAGCTTAACAGGTAGCGGGAGAGGAGAGACCCAGTACTTC.

V usage is TRBV11-3 and J usage is TRBJ2-1; 7 bases align to TRBD2. CDR3 length: 15 residues. CDR1 and CDR2 from the germline V gene are SGHNT and YENEEA. V dropped 0 bases and J dropped 5; count of bases not matched to a gene: 4. The CDR3 is CASSLDWGGDNEQFF. The CDR3 nucleotides are TGTGCCAGCAGCTTAGATTGGGGGGGAGACAATGAGCAGTTCTTC. The full variable domain, its missing parts supplied by reference TRBV11-3 and TRBJ2-1, is EAGVVQSPRYKIIEKKQPVAFWCNPISGHNTLYWYLQNLGQGPELLIRYENEEAVDDSQLPKDRFSAERLKGVDSTLKIQPAELGDSAVYLCASSLDWGGDNEQFFGPGTRLTVL.

This chain connects TRBV30 to TRBJ2-7; weak D call: TRBD1 (5 bases). The CDR3 spans 12 residues. Germline V CDR1 and CDR2: GTSNPN, SVGIG (reference sequence). V was cut by 0 bases and J by 2 bases, with 5 bases left in between. The CDR3 DNA reads TGTGCCTGGAGTGTAGGGGCCTACGAGCAGTACTTC. It encodes CAWSVGAYEQYF. Looking up the rest from reference TRBV30 and TRBJ2-7 gives the full variable domain: SQTIHQWPATLVQPVGSPLSLECTVEGTSNPNLYWYRQAAGRGLQLLFYSVGIGQISSEVPQNLSASRPQDRQFILSSKKLLLSDSGFYLCAWSVGAYEQYFGPGTRLTVT.

This clone is labeled as medium-sized. The chain couples TRBV29-1 to TRBJ2-2; 11 bases align to TRBD1. The CDR3 consists of 18 residues. Germline values: CDR1 SQVTM, CDR2 ANQGSEA. The junction had 13 bases not matched to a gene; V was cut back by 7 bases and J by 0 bases. The CDR3 loop is CSARIRTGGFANTGELFF. The DNA for the CDR3 is TGCAGCGCCCGGATTCGGACAGGGGGCTTCGCGAACACCGGGGAGCTGTTTTTT.

The rearrangement joins TRBV9 to TRBJ2-1; TRBD2 matches at 13 bases. The J segment lost 8 bases and the V segment lost 7 bases, leaving 3 bases of the junction unmatched. The CDR3 covers 13 residues. The V gene's germline CDR1 is SGDLS and CDR2 YYNGEE. The CDR3 reads CASGLAGADEQFF. Here the CDR3 DNA reads TGTGCCAGCGGACTAGCGGGAGCGGATGAGCAGTTCTTC.

V usage is TRBV19 and J usage is TRBJ1-3, with 8 bases lining up with TRBD1. The germline V gene has CDR1 LNHDA and CDR2 SQIVND (reference sequence). V was pared by 2 bases and J by 0 bases, with 9 bases of the junction left unmatched. The CDR3 runs 18 residues. The CDR3 sequence: CASSIQSTGASSGNTIYF. DNA for the CDR3: TGTGCCAGTAGTATACAATCGACAGGGGCCAGCTCTGGAAACACCATATATTTT.

V gene TRBV6-6 combines with J gene TRBJ2-1, with D perhaps matching TRBD1 (6 bases). Germline loops: CDR1 MNHNY, CDR2 SVGAGI (reference sequence). The CDR3 totals 14 residues. Trimming took 3 bases from V and 6 from J, leaving 12 bases between them. CDR3 region: CASSYGTGINEQFF. In DNA form, the CDR3 reads TGTGCCAGCAGTTATGGTACAGGGATCAATGAGCAGTTCTTC.

V gene TRBV2 combines with J gene TRBJ1-6; 9 nucleotides align to TRBD1. V gave up 1 base and J gave up 12 bases; unmatched junction bases: 10. This CDR3 spans 16 amino acids. Germline CDR1 and CDR2: SNHLY and FYNNEI. CDR3 sequence (DNA): TGTGCCAGCAGTGAAGATGTGGGACAGGGATCTTTACCCCTCCACTTT. Protein: CASSEDVGQGSLPLHF.

The chain combines TRBV6-1 with TRBJ2-7; D possibly corresponds to TRBD2 (5 bases). The V end was cut by 2 bases, the J end by 4 bases, with 12 bases between. The CDR3 consists of 14 residues. Looked up from germline, CDR1 is MNHNS and CDR2 is SASEGT. The CDR3 protein is CASSESGTGYEQYF. For the CDR3, the DNA is TGTGCCAGCAGTGAATCTGGTACGGGGTACGAGCAGTACTTC.

The V gene is TRBV5-1, the J gene TRBJ2-3; TRBD2 might be the D (6 bases). The V gene lost 0 bases and the J gene lost 2 bases, with 16 bases spanning the gap. Germline V gene sequence: CDR1 SGHRS, CDR2 YFSETQ. This CDR3 is built from 17 residues. The CDR3 protein is CASSLASSDSSTDTQYF. Here the CDR3 DNA reads TGCGCCAGCAGCTTGGCCTCTAGCGATAGTTCCACAGATACGCAGTATTTT.

By proportion, this clone is medium-sized (0.01 to 0.1%). This chain connects TRBV30 to TRBJ2-2, with D perhaps matching TRBD1 (6 bases). The germline CDR1 and CDR2 sequences are GTSNPN and SVGIG (reference sequence). The V end lost 4 bases, the J end lost 0 bases, and 15 bases lay between the germline ends. The CDR3 has 16 residues. The CDR3 here is CAWIKEGTPNTGELFF. The DNA of the CDR3 is TGTGCCTGGATCAAAGAGGGGACACCGAACACCGGGGAGCTGTTTTTT.

The chain joins TRBV6-6 to TRBJ1-2; D uncertain. Trimming took 5 bases from V and 4 from J, leaving 8 bases between them. The CDR3 sequence is 12 residues long. Germline values: CDR1 MNHNY, CDR2 SVGAGI (reference sequence). This CDR3 is CASSASGYGYTF. The CDR3, as DNA: TGTGCCAGCAGTGCCAGTGGCTATGGCTACACCTTC.

As regards this clone: The same CDR3 arises from other DNA sequences in this sample as well. CDR3 nucleotides: TGTGCCAGCAGTTACGGGGGGGCATCCTACGAGCAGTACTTC. As protein: CASSYGGASYEQYF. The chain combines TRBV6-5 with TRBJ2-7; D is perhaps TRBD2 (7 bases). Trimming stripped 2 bases from V and 1 base from J, with 9 bases between. CDR1 is MNHEY and CDR2 is SVGAGI in the germline V gene. The length of the CDR3 is 14 residues.

Only a few counts were recorded for this clone. This sample also contains other DNA sequences that code for the same CDR3. The chain employs TRBV4-2 and TRBJ2-7; the D gene is possibly TRBD1 (6 bases). Germline V lookup: CDR1 LGHNA, CDR2 YNFKEQ. Trimming took off 0 bases at V and 2 bases at J, with 11 bases between the two ends. This CDR3 spans 15 amino acids. The CDR3 DNA reads TGTGCCAGCAGCCAAGATCGACAGGTACCCTACGAGCAGTACTTC. This sequence encodes CASSQDRQVPYEQYF.

V gene TRBV6-5 combines with J gene TRBJ1-1; D is unclear. V lost 2 bases, J lost 11 bases, and 12 bases lay in between. The CDR3 spans 12 residues. Germline lookup yields CDR1 MNHEY and CDR2 SVGAGI. The DNA of the CDR3 is TGTGCCAGCAGTTACAGGGCCCCGGGGGCTTTCTTT. Protein sequence: CASSYRAPGAFF.

The rearrangement uses TRBV4-3 and TRBJ1-3; no reliable D call. The CDR3 has 15 residues. Germline V CDR1 and CDR2: LGHNA, YSLEER. Trimming removed 2 bases at V and 1 base at J, with 9 bases between. CDR3: CASSQRGYSGNTIYF. The CDR3 nucleotides are TGCGCCAGCAGCCAACGCGGGTATTCTGGAAACACCATATATTTT.

This clone appeared a single time. The chain combines TRBV10-3 with TRBJ2-7, with a weak D call TRBD1 (6 bases). With 6 bases removed from V and 2 bases from J, the gap between germline ends came to 23 bases. CDR3 size: 17 residues. The V gene's germline CDR1 is ENHRY and CDR2 SYGVKD. CDR3 bases: TGTGCCATCAGCTACCGGGACAATGGGATGGGACCCTACGAGCAGTACTTC. Translated, it gives CAISYRDNGMGPYEQYF.